This TCR beta chain stems from a study of shared clonotypes between healthy human individuals. Overall study: Donors, aged 18 to 49, were a couple of women and a few men.

Some clones are missing from TCRdb's copy, which holds only in-frame ones; the method was immunoSEQ multiplex PCR. The profile shows some 690,000 clones, less than 95% of them singletons. Germline V gene lookup returns CDR1 WNHNN and CDR2 SYGVQD (reference sequence). With 4 bases removed from V and 8 bases from J, the gap between germline ends came to 21 bases. The CDR3 runs 16 residues. With CCR7-negative CD45RA+ TemRA cells, CD45RO+ cells were combined in CD8 memory. The gene calls are TRBV10-1 and TRBJ2-1; TRBD2 might be the D (5 bases). This TCR was sampled from a man between 18 and 29 years old in good health. Some clones in this sample may be carry-over from other donors' samples. Sequencing input: memory CD8+ T cells from PBMCs. This sample's subset: CD45RO+ cells pooled with CCR7-negative TemRA cells. The CDR3: CASSGILRGPSHEQFF. DNA of the CDR3: TGCGCCAGCAGTGGGATTCTCCGGGGTCCGTCCCATGAGCAGTTCTTC.